The rows below give T cell receptor beta chains drawn from one sample of a study of regulatory and conventional T cells in RAG deficiency. Libraries were prepared by immunoSEQ multiplex PCR; TCRdb keeps only in-frame clonotypes and omits some of them. Among about 30,000 clones listed, around 96% were seen once. In addition, the sample was reused for a study of regulatory T cells.

Sequencing used CD25- CD4+ T cells sorted from blood. Every receptor here comes from a human donor in good health. Both conserved end residues are part of each CDR3. Fields, in order: V gene, J gene, clone size, D gene, CDR3 protein, CDR3 DNA. D genes are given only for firm matches. Clone size is given for some rows only: seen once, a few or many times, or a class if the clone is expanded.

v_gene: TRBV5-1
j_gene: TRBJ1-5
abundance: once
d_gene: NA
CDR3aa: CASSLVSGNQPQHF
CDR3nt: TGCGCCAGCAGCTTGGTTTCGGGCAATCAGCCCCAGCATTTT

v_gene: TRBV6-6
j_gene: TRBJ2-7
abundance: NA
d_gene: TRBD1
CDR3aa: CASSRASGTGYEQYF
CDR3nt: TGTGCCAGCAGTCGGGCTTCCGGGACAGGGTACGAGCAGTACTTC

v_gene: TRBV7-2
j_gene: TRBJ1-2
abundance: NA
d_gene: NA
CDR3aa: CASSELGFDGYTF
CDR3nt: TGTGCCAGCAGCGAGCTCGGGTTCGACGGCTACACCTTC

v_gene: TRBV30
j_gene: TRBJ2-1
abundance: once
d_gene: TRBD2
CDR3aa: CAWSAYLLRGLAGGASYNEQFF
CDR3nt: TGTGCCTGGAGCGCGTATTTACTCCGGGGACTAGCGGGGGGGGCCTCCTACAATGAGCAGTTCTTC

v_gene: TRBV28
j_gene: TRBJ2-5
abundance: NA
d_gene: TRBD2
CDR3aa: CASSPPPSGSSPKMGQYF
CDR3nt: TGTGCCAGCAGCCCCCCTCCTAGCGGGAGTTCCCCCAAGATGGGCCAGTACTTC

v_gene: TRBV9
j_gene: TRBJ2-7
abundance: NA
d_gene: NA
CDR3aa: CASSVGSSSSYEQYF
CDR3nt: TGTGCCAGCAGCGTAGGCTCTTCCAGCTCCTACGAGCAGTACTTC

v_gene: TRBV2
j_gene: TRBJ2-3
abundance: NA
d_gene: TRBD1
CDR3aa: CASSPGQGARDTQYF
CDR3nt: TGTGCCAGCAGTCCGGGACAGGGGGCACGGGATACGCAGTATTTT

v_gene: TRBV6-5
j_gene: TRBJ2-1
abundance: NA
d_gene: NA
CDR3aa: CASSLVSSYNEQFF
CDR3nt: TGTGCCAGCAGTCTGGTTAGCTCCTACAATGAGCAGTTCTTC

v_gene: TRBV4-2
j_gene: TRBJ2-5
abundance: NA
d_gene: TRBD2
CDR3aa: CASSQAFGRGQETQYF
CDR3nt: TGTGCCAGCAGCCAAGCTTTTGGGCGGGGGCAAGAGACCCAGTACTTC

v_gene: TRBV18
j_gene: TRBJ2-2
abundance: NA
d_gene: TRBD1
CDR3aa: CASSPPNGQGTGELFF
CDR3nt: TGTGCCAGCTCACCCCCCAACGGACAGGGGACCGGGGAGCTGTTTTTT

v_gene: TRBV18
j_gene: TRBJ1-5
abundance: NA
d_gene: NA
CDR3aa: CASSPSERNQPQHF
CDR3nt: TGTGCCAGCTCACCCTCCGAGCGCAATCAGCCCCAGCATTTT

v_gene: TRBV13
j_gene: TRBJ2-3
abundance: once
d_gene: TRBD2
CDR3aa: CASSFWTSDRTDTQYF
CDR3nt: TGTGCCAGCAGCTTTTGGACTAGCGATCGCACAGATACGCAGTATTTT

v_gene: TRBV5-1
j_gene: TRBJ1-1
abundance: NA
d_gene: NA
CDR3aa: CASSLDGSLNTEAFF
CDR3nt: TGCGCCAGCAGCTTGGATGGTTCGCTAAACACTGAAGCTTTCTTT

v_gene: TRBV29-1
j_gene: TRBJ1-2
abundance: NA
d_gene: NA
CDR3aa: CSVEADGYTF
CDR3nt: TGCAGCGTTGAAGCTGATGGCTACACCTTC

v_gene: TRBV6-4
j_gene: TRBJ1-1
abundance: NA
d_gene: TRBD1
CDR3aa: CASREGQHTEAFF
CDR3nt: TGTGCCAGCAGGGAGGGACAGCACACTGAAGCTTTCTTT

v_gene: TRBV29-1
j_gene: TRBJ1-2
abundance: once
d_gene: NA
CDR3aa: CSGYREGGYTF
CDR3nt: TGCAGCGGATACAGGGAAGGTGGCTACACCTTC

v_gene: TRBV7-9
j_gene: TRBJ2-5
abundance: NA
d_gene: NA
CDR3aa: CASSLARRSSYGMQETQYF
CDR3nt: TGTGCCAGCAGCTTAGCTAGGCGCTCTAGCTACGGGATGCAAGAGACCCAGTACTTC

v_gene: TRBV25-1
j_gene: TRBJ1-1
abundance: few
d_gene: NA
CDR3aa: CASHNDRNTEAFF
CDR3nt: TGTGCCAGCCACAACGACAGGAACACTGAAGCTTTCTTT

v_gene: TRBV15
j_gene: TRBJ2-1
abundance: NA
d_gene: TRBD1
CDR3aa: CATSRDQGQGGFF
CDR3nt: TGTGCCACCAGCAGAGATCAGGGACAGGGAGGGTTCTTC

v_gene: TRBV19
j_gene: TRBJ1-1
abundance: NA
d_gene: NA
CDR3aa: CASGGMTEAFF
CDR3nt: TGTGCCAGTGGGGGCATGACTGAAGCTTTCTTT

v_gene: TRBV5-8
j_gene: TRBJ1-2
abundance: NA
d_gene: TRBD1
CDR3aa: CASNRPGQGHGYTF
CDR3nt: TGTGCCAGCAACAGACCGGGACAGGGACATGGCTACACCTTC